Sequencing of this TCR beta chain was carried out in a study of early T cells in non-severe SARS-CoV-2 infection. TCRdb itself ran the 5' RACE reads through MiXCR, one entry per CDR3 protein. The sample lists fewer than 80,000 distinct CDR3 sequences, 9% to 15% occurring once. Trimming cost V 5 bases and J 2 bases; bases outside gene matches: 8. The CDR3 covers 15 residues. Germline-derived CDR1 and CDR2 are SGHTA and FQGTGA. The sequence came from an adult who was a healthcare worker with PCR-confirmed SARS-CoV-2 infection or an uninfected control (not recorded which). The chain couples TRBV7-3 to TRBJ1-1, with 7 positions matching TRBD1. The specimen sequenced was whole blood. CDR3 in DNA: TGTGCCAGCAGCCCCCAGGGACAGAGAAACACTGAAGCTTTCTTT. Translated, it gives CASSPQGQRNTEAFF.